This T cell receptor beta chain is from a study of T cell clones after liver transplantation. V dropped 6 bases and J dropped 3 bases, with 12 bases sitting between them. This CDR3 spans 14 amino acids. Germline values: CDR1 LNHDA, CDR2 SQIVND (reference sequence). Using immunoSEQ multiplex PCR, the repertoire was profiled, and TCRdb retains in-frame clones only, with some absent. The sample consists of several thousand clones, about 80% of them appearing once. This TCR derives from a human patient who received a liver transplant. Some of the T cells may derive from the graft donor. This sample comprised CD8+ T cells from blood, obtained 45 to 46 months after liver transplant. This rearrangement joins TRBV19 to TRBJ2-1; the D gene is possibly TRBD1 (6 bases). CDR3 loop: CASSLRDNYNEQFF. In DNA, the CDR3 is TGTGCCAGTAGCCTCCGGGACAACTACAATGAGCAGTTCTTC. The full variable domain, with the rest looked up from reference TRBV19 and TRBJ2-1, is DGGITQSPKYLFRKEGQNVTLSCEQNLNHDAMYWYRQDPGQGLRLIYYSQIVNDFQKGDIAEGYSVSREKKESFPLTVTSAQKNPTAFYLCASSLRDNYNEQFFGPGTRLTVL.